The rows below give T cell receptor beta chains drawn from one sample of a study of shared clonotypes between healthy human individuals. The protocol was immunoSEQ multiplex PCR, while the TCRdb copy is restricted to in-frame clones and leaves out a portion. The sample lists 1.6 million or so clones; around 97% were seen once. The sequencing sample was made of naive CD4+ T cells sorted from blood. The receptor source for this set is a man between 25 and 39 years old in good health. The CDR3 runs from the conserved cysteine through the conserved F or W. Fields, in order: clone size, CDR3 length, D gene, J gene, V gene, CDR3 DNA, CDR3 protein. A D gene is named only where the DNA matches it firmly. Clone size appears in some rows only: once, few, many, or a class for an expanded clone.

size: .
length: 15
D: .
J: TRBJ2-7
V: TRBV27
DNA: TGTGCCAGCAGTTTATCGGCGTTCGGGGTCTACGAGCAGTACTTC
CDR3: CASSLSAFGVYEQYF

size: .
length: 12
D: .
J: TRBJ1-5
V: TRBV28
DNA: TGTGCCAGCACCGTGGTGAATCAGCCCCAGCATTTT
CDR3: CASTVVNQPQHF

size: .
length: 14
D: .
J: TRBJ2-1
V: TRBV18
DNA: TGTGCCAGCTCACAGACTATTATATACAATGAGCAGTTCTTC
CDR3: CASSQTIIYNEQFF

size: few
length: 14
D: .
J: TRBJ2-7
V: TRBV9
DNA: TGTGCCAGCAGCGTAGATGCCCTGAGGGTCGAGCAGTACTTC
CDR3: CASSVDALRVEQYF

size: .
length: 16
D: .
J: TRBJ1-2
V: TRBV5-1
DNA: TGCGCCAGCAGCTTTGGGGCACCCAATGCTAACTATGGCTACACCTTC
CDR3: CASSFGAPNANYGYTF

size: .
length: 13
D: .
J: TRBJ2-7
V: TRBV5-1
DNA: TGCGCCAGCAGCGAAGCCAGGGTCTACGAGCAGTACTTC
CDR3: CASSEARVYEQYF

size: .
length: 13
D: .
J: TRBJ2-7
V: TRBV7-2
DNA: TGTGCCCGCCGGCTAGCGTACAGTTACGAGCAGTACTTC
CDR3: CARRLAYSYEQYF

size: .
length: 15
D: .
J: TRBJ2-1
V: TRBV18
DNA: TGTGCCAGCTCACCACGAGTGGGATCCTACAATGAGCAGTTCTTC
CDR3: CASSPRVGSYNEQFF

size: .
length: 14
D: .
J: TRBJ2-2
V: TRBV6-6
DNA: TGTGCCAGCAGTTACTCCTCGAACACCGGGGAGCTGTTTTTT
CDR3: CASSYSSNTGELFF

size: few
length: 13
D: .
J: TRBJ2-3
V: TRBV27
DNA: TGTGCCTGGAGGAGGCAGGGACGAGATACGCAGTATTTT
CDR3: CAWRRQGRDTQYF

size: .
length: 16
D: .
J: TRBJ2-1
V: TRBV7-9
DNA: TGTGCCAGCAGCACCCGGGACCCGAGCTCCTACAATGAGCAGTTCTTC
CDR3: CASSTRDPSSYNEQFF

size: .
length: 14
D: .
J: TRBJ2-2
V: TRBV5-4
DNA: TGTGCCAGCAGCTTGAATTGGGGATCCGGGGAGCTGTTTTTT
CDR3: CASSLNWGSGELFF

size: once
length: 18
D: .
J: TRBJ2-2
V: TRBV9
DNA: TGTGCCAGCAGCGTAGAGGGAAGAGGCCAAGGTCGCACCGGGGAGCTGTTTTTT
CDR3: CASSVEGRGQGRTGELFF

size: .
length: 14
D: .
J: TRBJ2-3
V: TRBV5-4
DNA: TGTGCCAGCAGCTCCAGACAGGCCGCAGATACGCAGTATTTT
CDR3: CASSSRQAADTQYF

size: .
length: 15
D: TRBD1
J: TRBJ2-2
V: TRBV29-1
DNA: TGCAGCGTTCTTCTGGGGGACAGGGTCACCGGGGAGCTGTTTTTT
CDR3: CSVLLGDRVTGELFF

size: .
length: 12
D: .
J: TRBJ2-7
V: TRBV9
DNA: TGTGCCAGCAGCTCAGACGCTAGGGAGCAGTACTTC
CDR3: CASSSDAREQYF

size: .
length: 20
D: .
J: TRBJ2-2
V: TRBV6-1
DNA: TGTGCCAGCAGTGAGTTACTACGGTCCCTTTTTGGGTTTAACACCGGGGAGCTGTTTTTT
CDR3: CASSELLRSLFGFNTGELFF

size: .
length: 15
D: TRBD2
J: TRBJ2-7
V: TRBV6-1
DNA: TGTGCCAGCAACACCCTGACTAGCGCCTCCTACGAGCAGTACTTC
CDR3: CASNTLTSASYEQYF

size: few
length: 10
D: .
J: TRBJ2-5
V: TRBV28
DNA: TGTGCCAGCGGACGAGCACCCCAGTACTTC
CDR3: CASGRAPQYF

size: once
length: 14
D: .
J: TRBJ2-7
V: TRBV6-6
DNA: TGTGCCAGCAGTCCCCCCGGGGCCTCCTACGAGCAGTACTTC
CDR3: CASSPPGASYEQYF

size: .
length: 12
D: .
J: TRBJ2-7
V: TRBV11-2
DNA: TGTGCCAGCAGCGGGACTCCTTACGAGCAGTACTTC
CDR3: CASSGTPYEQYF

size: .
length: 15
D: .
J: TRBJ1-1
V: TRBV28
DNA: TGTGCCAGCAGTTTCACTAAGGTCGGGAACACTGAAGCTTTCTTT
CDR3: CASSFTKVGNTEAFF